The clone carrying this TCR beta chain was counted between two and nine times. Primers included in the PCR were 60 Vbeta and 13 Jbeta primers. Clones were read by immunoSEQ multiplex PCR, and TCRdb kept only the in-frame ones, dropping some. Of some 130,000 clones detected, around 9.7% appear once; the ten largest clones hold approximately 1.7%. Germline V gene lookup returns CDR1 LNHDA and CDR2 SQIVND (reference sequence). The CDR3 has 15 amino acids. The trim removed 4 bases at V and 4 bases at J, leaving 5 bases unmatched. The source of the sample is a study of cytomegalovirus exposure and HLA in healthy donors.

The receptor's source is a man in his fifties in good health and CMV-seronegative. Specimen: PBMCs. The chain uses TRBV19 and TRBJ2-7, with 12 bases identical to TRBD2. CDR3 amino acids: CASSTSGTSGYEQYF. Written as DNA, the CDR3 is TGTGCCAGTAGTACCTCCGGGACTAGCGGGTACGAGCAGTACTTC.